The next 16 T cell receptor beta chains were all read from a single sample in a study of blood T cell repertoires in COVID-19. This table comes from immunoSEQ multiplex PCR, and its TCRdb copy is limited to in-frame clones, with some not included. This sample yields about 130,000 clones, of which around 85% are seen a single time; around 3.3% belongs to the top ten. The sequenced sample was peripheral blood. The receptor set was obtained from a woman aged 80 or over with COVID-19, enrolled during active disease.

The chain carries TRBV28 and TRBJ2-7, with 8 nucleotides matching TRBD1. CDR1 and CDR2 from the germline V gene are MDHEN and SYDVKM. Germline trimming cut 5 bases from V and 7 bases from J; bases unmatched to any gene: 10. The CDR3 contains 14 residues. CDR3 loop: CASSPTVGTGEQYF. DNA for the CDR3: TGTGCCAGCAGTCCCACTGTGGGGACAGGAGAGCAGTACTTC.

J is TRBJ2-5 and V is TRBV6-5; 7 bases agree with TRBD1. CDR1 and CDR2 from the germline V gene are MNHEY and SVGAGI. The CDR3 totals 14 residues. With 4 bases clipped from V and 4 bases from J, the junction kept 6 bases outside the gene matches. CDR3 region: CASSLTQGLETQYF. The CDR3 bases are TGTGCCAGCAGTTTGACACAGGGGTTAGAGACCCAGTACTTC.

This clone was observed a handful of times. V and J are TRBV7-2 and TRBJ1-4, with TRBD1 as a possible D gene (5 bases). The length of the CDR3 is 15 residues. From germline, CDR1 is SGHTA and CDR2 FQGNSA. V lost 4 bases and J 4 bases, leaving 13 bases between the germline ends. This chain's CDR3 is CASSWGLLGNEKLFF. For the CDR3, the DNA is TGTGCCAGCAGCTGGGGCCTTCTAGGTAATGAAAAACTGTTTTTT.

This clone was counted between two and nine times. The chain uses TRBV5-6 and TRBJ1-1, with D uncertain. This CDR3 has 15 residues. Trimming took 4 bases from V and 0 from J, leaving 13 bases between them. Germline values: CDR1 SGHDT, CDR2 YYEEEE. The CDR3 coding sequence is TGTGCCAGCAGCGAGGGAGACTTCATGAACACTGAAGCTTTCTTT. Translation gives CASSEGDFMNTEAFF.

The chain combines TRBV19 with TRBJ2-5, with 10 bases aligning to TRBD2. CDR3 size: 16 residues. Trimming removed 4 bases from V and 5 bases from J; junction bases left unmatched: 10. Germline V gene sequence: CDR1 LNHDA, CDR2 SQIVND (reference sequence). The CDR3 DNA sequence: TGTGCCAGTAGTAAGCTAGCGGGAGAAAGAGGGGAGACCCAGTACTTC. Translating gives CASSKLAGERGETQYF.

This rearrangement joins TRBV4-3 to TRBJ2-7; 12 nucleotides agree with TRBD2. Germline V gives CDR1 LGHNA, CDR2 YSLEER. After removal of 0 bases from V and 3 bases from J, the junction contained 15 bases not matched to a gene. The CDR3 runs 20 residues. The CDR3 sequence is CASSQDRHRLTSGRIYEQYF. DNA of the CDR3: TGCGCCAGCAGCCAAGATCGGCACAGGCTAACTAGCGGGAGGATCTACGAGCAGTACTTC.

CDR3 region: CASSFAGGAYNEQFF. CDR3 DNA: TGTGCCAGCAGCTTTGCGGGAGGGGCCTACAATGAGCAGTTCTTC. V is TRBV7-2 and J is TRBJ2-1; TRBD2 matches 9 bases. J lost 2 bases, V lost 3 bases, and 2 bases had no gene match. Germline V lookup: CDR1 SGHTA, CDR2 FQGNSA. The CDR3 sequence is 15 residues long.

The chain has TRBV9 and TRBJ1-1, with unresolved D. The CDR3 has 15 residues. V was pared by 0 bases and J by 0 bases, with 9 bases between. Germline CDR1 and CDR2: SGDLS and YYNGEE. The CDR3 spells CASSVGGDLNTEAFF. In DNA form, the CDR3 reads TGTGCCAGCAGCGTAGGGGGAGATCTGAACACTGAAGCTTTCTTT. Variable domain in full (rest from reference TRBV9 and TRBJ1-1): DSGVTQTPKHLITATGQRVTLRCSPRSGDLSVYWYQQSLDQGLQFLIQYYNGEERAKGNILERFSAQQFPDLHSELNLSSLELGDSALYFCASSVGGDLNTEAFFGQGTRLTVV.

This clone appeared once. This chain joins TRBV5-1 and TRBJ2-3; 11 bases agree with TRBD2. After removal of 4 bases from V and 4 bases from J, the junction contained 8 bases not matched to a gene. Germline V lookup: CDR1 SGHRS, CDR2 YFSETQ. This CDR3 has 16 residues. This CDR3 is CASSRGTSGSADTQYF. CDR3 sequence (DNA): TGCGCCAGCAGCCGGGGGACTAGCGGTTCGGCAGATACGCAGTATTTT. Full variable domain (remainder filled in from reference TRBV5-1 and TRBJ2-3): KAGVTQTPRYLIKTRGQQVTLSCSPISGHRSVSWYQQTPGQGLQFLFEYFSETQRNKGNFPGRFSGRQFSNSRSEMNVSTLELGDSALYLCASSRGTSGSADTQYFGPGTRLTVL.

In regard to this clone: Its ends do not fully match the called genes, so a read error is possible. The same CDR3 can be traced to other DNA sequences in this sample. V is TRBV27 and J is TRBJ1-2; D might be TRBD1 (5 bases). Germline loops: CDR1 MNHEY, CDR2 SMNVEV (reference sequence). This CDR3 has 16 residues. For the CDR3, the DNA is TGTGCCAGCAGTTTATCTGCAGGGTACCCTAACTATGGCTACACCTTT. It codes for CASSLSAGYPNYGYTF.

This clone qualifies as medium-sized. The CDR3 DNA sequence: TGTGCCAGCTCTCGGAGCTCCTACGAGCAGTACTTC. It translates to CASSRSSYEQYF. The chain uses TRBV2 and TRBJ2-7; D call uncertain. CDR1 and CDR2 from the germline V gene are SNHLY and FYNNEI. The CDR3 is 12 residues long. V dropped 8 bases and J dropped 0 bases, with 8 bases sitting between them.

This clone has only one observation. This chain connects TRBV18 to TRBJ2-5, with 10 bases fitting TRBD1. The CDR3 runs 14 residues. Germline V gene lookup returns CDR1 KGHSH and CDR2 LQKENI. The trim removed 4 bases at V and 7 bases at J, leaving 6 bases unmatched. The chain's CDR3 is CASSLGQGMGTQYF. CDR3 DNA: TGTGCCAGCTCACTGGGACAGGGGATGGGGACCCAGTACTTC.

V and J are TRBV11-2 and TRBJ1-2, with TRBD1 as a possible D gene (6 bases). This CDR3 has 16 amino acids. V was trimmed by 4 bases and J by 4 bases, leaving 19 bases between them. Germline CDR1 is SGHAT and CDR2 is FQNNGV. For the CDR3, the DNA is TGTGCCAGCAGCTCCAAACAGGGCCTGGGCCCCTATGGCTACACCTTC. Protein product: CASSSKQGLGPYGYTF.

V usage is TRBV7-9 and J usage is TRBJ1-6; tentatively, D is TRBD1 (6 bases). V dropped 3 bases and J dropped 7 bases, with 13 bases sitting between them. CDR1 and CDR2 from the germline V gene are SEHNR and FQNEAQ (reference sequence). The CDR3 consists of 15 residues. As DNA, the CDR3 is TGTGCCAGCAGCTTCACAGGGTCTAGGAATTCACCCCTCCACTTT. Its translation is CASSFTGSRNSPLHF.

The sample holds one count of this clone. CDR3 sequence: CASSPGQGAGYEQYF. The CDR3 bases are TGTGCCAGCAGCCCGGGCCAGGGGGCCGGGTACGAGCAGTACTTC. V usage is TRBV5-5 and J usage is TRBJ2-7; 8 nucleotides line up with TRBD1. CDR1 and CDR2 (germline): SGHKS, YYEKEE (reference sequence). V was clipped by 4 bases and J by 4 bases; unmatched bases: 10. The CDR3 contains 15 residues.

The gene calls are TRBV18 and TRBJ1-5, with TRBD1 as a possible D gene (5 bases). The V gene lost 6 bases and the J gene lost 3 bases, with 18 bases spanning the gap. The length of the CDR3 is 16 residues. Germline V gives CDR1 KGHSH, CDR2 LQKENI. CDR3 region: CASSLNGGGDNQPQHF. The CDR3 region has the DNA TGTGCCAGCTCCCTAAATGGCGGGGGGGACAATCAGCCCCAGCATTTT.